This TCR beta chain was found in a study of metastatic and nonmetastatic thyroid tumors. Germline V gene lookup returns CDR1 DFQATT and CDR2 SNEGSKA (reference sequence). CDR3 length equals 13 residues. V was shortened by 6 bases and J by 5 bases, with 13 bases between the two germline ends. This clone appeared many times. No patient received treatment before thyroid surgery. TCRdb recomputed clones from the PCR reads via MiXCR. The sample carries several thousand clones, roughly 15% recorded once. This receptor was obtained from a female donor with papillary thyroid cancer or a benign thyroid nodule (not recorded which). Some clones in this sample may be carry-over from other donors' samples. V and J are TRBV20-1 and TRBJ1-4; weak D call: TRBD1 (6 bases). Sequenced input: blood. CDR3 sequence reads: CSAMDRSNEKLFF. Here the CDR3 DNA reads TGCAGTGCCATGGACAGAAGCAATGAAAAACTGTTTTTT.